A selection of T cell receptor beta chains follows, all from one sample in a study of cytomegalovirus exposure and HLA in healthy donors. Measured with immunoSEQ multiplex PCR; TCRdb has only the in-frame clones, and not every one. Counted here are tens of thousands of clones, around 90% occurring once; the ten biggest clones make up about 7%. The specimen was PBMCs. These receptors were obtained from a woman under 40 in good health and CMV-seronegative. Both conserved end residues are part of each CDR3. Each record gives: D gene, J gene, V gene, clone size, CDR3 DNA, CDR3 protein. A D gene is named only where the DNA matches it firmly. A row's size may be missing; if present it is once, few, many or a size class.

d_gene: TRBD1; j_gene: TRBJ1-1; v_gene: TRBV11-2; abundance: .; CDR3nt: TGTGCCAGCAGGGAGGGGGCGATGAGTTACACTGAAGCTTTCTTT; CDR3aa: CASREGAMSYTEAFF
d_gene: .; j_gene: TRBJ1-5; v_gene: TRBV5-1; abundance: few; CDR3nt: TGCGCCAGCAGGCCGGACAGTACCAATCAGCCCCAGCATTTT; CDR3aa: CASRPDSTNQPQHF
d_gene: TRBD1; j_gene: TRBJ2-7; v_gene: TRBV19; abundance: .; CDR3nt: TGTGCCAGTAGCAGAACAGGGGGCGCCCCTTGGGAGCAGTACTTC; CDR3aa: CASSRTGGAPWEQYF
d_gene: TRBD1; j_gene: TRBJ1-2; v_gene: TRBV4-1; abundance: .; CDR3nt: TGCGCCAGCAGTTTCCGTACAGGCGTGACAGGGGGCACTTATGGCTACACCTTC; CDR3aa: CASSFRTGVTGGTYGYTF
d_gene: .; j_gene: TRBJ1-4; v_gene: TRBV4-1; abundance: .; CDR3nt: TGCGCCAGCAGCCAAGGTCCCGGGGGGACTAATGAAAAACTGTTTTTT; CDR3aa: CASSQGPGGTNEKLFF
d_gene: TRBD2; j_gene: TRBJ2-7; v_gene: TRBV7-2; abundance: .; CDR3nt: TGTGCCAGCAGTCCCCGGGGAGGGTCCGGGTACGAGCAGTACTTC; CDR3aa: CASSPRGGSGYEQYF
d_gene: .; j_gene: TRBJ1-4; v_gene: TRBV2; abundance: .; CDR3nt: TGTGCCAGCAGTGAAGGGGGTGCAGGGCCGTTTGAAAAACTGTTTTTT; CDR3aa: CASSEGGAGPFEKLFF
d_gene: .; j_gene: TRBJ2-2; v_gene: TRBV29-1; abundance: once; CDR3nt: TGCAGCGTTCCCCGGGAGAACACCGGGGAGCTGTTTTTT; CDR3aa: CSVPRENTGELFF
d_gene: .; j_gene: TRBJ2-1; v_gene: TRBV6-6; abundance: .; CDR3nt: TGTGCCAGCTCCAGGGGCAGGGGGGCCAATGAGCAGTTCTTC; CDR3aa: CASSRGRGANEQFF
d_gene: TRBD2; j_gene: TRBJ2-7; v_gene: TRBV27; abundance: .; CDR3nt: TGTGCCAGCAGTTCAACAACGGGGCTAGCGGGCAAATCTGTCTACGAGCAGTACTTC; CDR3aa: CASSSTTGLAGKSVYEQYF
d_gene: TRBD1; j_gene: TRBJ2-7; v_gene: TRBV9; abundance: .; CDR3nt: TGTGCCAGCAGCATTGGGACAGGGCACGGCGAGCAGTACTTC; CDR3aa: CASSIGTGHGEQYF
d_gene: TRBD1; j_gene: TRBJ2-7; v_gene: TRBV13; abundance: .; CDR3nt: TGTGCCAGCAGCTTAGGGACAGGGACCGAGCAGTACTTC; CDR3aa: CASSLGTGTEQYF
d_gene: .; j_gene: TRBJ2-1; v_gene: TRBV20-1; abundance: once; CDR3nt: TGCAGTGCGCCAGTTTACAATGAGCAGTTCTTC; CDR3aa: CSAPVYNEQFF
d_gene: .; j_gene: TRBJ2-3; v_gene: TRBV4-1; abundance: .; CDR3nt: TGCGCCAGCAGCCGCCGGGACTTAAGCACAGATACGCAGTATTTT; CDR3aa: CASSRRDLSTDTQYF
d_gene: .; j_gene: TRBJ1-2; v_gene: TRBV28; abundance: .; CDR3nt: TGTGCCAGCAGTTTTGGTCCGGGAGGTTATGGCTACACCTTC; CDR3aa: CASSFGPGGYGYTF
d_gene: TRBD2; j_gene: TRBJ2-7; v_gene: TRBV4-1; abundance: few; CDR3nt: TGCGCCAGCAGCCAAGCGGGACTACCTACCTACGAGCAGTACTTC; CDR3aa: CASSQAGLPTYEQYF
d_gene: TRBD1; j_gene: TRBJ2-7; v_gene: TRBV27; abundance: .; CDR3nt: TGTGCCAGCAGTTCCCTTATTGGACAGGACTACGAGCAGTACTTC; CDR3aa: CASSSLIGQDYEQYF
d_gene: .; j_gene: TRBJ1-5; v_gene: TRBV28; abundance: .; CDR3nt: TGTGCCAGCACCCTATACGGCAGGGGAGTTTACCAGCCCCAGCATTTT; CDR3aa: CASTLYGRGVYQPQHF
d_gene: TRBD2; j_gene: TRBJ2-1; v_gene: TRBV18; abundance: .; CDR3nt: TGTGCCAGCTCACCGTACCTAGCGGTCTACAATGAGCAGTTCTTC; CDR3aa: CASSPYLAVYNEQFF